This passage covers 21 T cell receptor beta chains from one sample sequenced in a study of blood T cell repertoires in COVID-19. Libraries were prepared by immunoSEQ multiplex PCR; TCRdb keeps only in-frame clonotypes and omits some of them. The table includes roughly 360,000 clones, around 89% detected once. The material sequenced was PBMCs or T cells enriched from blood (not recorded which). These TCRs come from a woman aged 25 to 39 with acute COVID-19.

V is TRBV7-2 and J is TRBJ2-7; no clear D gene. Between the trimmed V and J ends, which lost 1 base and 0 bases, there was a span of 4 bases. The CDR3 runs to 13 residues. Germline V CDR1 and CDR2: SGHTA, FQGNSA. CDR3 loop: CASSLDSSYEQYF. For the CDR3, the DNA is TGTGCCAGCAGCTTAGACAGCTCCTACGAGCAGTACTTC.

The chain joins TRBV2 to TRBJ1-4; TRBD1 aligns across 7 bases. The germline CDR1 and CDR2 sequences are SNHLY and FYNNEI. This CDR3 contains 14 residues. V gave up 6 bases and J gave up 5 bases; unmatched junction bases: 6. The CDR3 DNA follows: TGTGCCAGCAGGCAGACAGGGAGGAATGAAAAACTGTTTTTT. The encoded protein is CASRQTGRNEKLFF.

A single count supports this clone. The chain employs TRBV5-1 and TRBJ2-2; D uncertain. V gave up 4 bases and J gave up 5 bases, with 9 bases separating them. The CDR3 loop spans 13 amino acids. Germline lookup yields CDR1 SGHRS and CDR2 YFSETQ. The CDR3 protein is CASSPLETGELFF. In DNA form, the CDR3 reads TGCGCCAGCAGCCCCCTCGAGACCGGGGAGCTGTTTTTT.

DNA of the CDR3: TGTGCCTGGAGTGTCGGACAGTATAATCAGCCCCAGCATTTT. This gives the protein CAWSVGQYNQPQHF. This sequence joins TRBV30 and TRBJ1-5; D possibly corresponds to TRBD1 (6 bases). Trimming stripped 0 bases from V and 4 bases from J, with 10 bases between. Germline CDR1 GTSNPN, CDR2 SVGIG (reference sequence). The CDR3 is made up of 14 amino acids.

This chain links TRBV9 with TRBJ1-3, with a tentative D call TRBD1 (5 bases). V was clipped by 3 bases and J by 1 base, with 14 bases between them. The CDR3 runs to 16 residues. Germline CDR1 and CDR2: SGDLS and YYNGEE. CDR3 sequence: CASSGPVGGSGNTIYF. The CDR3 DNA is TGTGCCAGCAGCGGCCCGGTGGGGGGTTCTGGAAACACCATATATTTT.

J is TRBJ2-7 and V is TRBV7-9; tentative D call: TRBD2 (6 bases). CDR3 size: 15 residues. Per the germline V gene, CDR1 is SEHNR and CDR2 is FQNEAQ (reference sequence). Trimming pared 0 bases from V and 2 bases from J, leaving 11 bases between. The CDR3 coding sequence is TGTGCCAGCAGCTTAGCACGGGACTGGGCCTACGAGCAGTACTTC. This encodes CASSLARDWAYEQYF.

This chain links TRBV10-2 with TRBJ1-1; D might be TRBD1 (6 bases). CDR3 length: 13 residues. CDR1 is WSHSY, CDR2 SAAADI, per germline. V was clipped by 3 bases and J by 3 bases, with 8 bases between them. CDR3 residues: CASSDRGYTEAFF. The CDR3 DNA follows: TGCGCCAGCAGTGACAGGGGTTACACTGAAGCTTTCTTT.

This chain joins TRBV18 and TRBJ2-5; D gene unclear. The CDR3 extends over 13 amino acids. The V gene lost 0 bases and the J gene lost 4 bases, with 6 bases spanning the gap. The germline CDR1 and CDR2 sequences are KGHSH and LQKENI. The CDR3 DNA reads as TGTGCCAGCTCACCACCGGGCCCAGAGACCCAGTACTTC. As protein: CASSPPGPETQYF.

This clone is a singleton in its sample. CDR3 in amino acids: CASSIQGDYGYTF. Here the CDR3 DNA reads TGCGCCAGCAGCATACAGGGGGACTATGGCTACACCTTC. The chain combines TRBV5-1 with TRBJ1-2; 8 nucleotides match TRBD1. With 4 bases clipped from V and 3 bases from J, the junction kept 2 bases outside the gene matches. Germline CDR1 SGHRS, CDR2 YFSETQ. The CDR3 covers 13 residues.

V is TRBV10-1 and J is TRBJ2-3; tentative D call: TRBD1 (6 bases). The CDR3 has 16 amino acids. The V and J ends lost 3 bases and 3 bases respectively, with 16 bases between them. Germline values: CDR1 WNHNN, CDR2 SYGVQD (reference sequence). CDR3 residues: CASSEPGAVETDTQYF. The CDR3 DNA follows: TGCGCCAGCAGTGAACCAGGGGCGGTGGAAACAGATACGCAGTATTTT.

This chain connects TRBV14 to TRBJ2-3; 7 bases are a match to TRBD2. Per germline, CDR1 SGHDN and CDR2 FVKESK. Germline trimming cut 2 bases from V and 6 bases from J; bases unmatched to any gene: 8. The CDR3 extends over 15 amino acids. Here the CDR3 reads CASSQRGVGWDTQYF. CDR3 nucleotide sequence: TGTGCCAGCAGCCAACGGGGGGTGGGGTGGGATACGCAGTATTTT.

This clone occurred a few times. The same CDR3 is also encoded by other DNA sequences in this sample. The chain is built from TRBV6-5 and TRBJ2-7; 7 bases map to TRBD1. There are 14 residues in the CDR3. The germline gives CDR1 MNHEY, CDR2 SVGAGI. The ends lost 0 bases at V and 3 bases at J; junction bases unmatched: 2. For the CDR3, the DNA is TGTGCCAGCAGTTACTCGAGACAGGGCTACGAGCAGTACTTC. Amino acids: CASSYSRQGYEQYF.

The chain employs TRBV2 and TRBJ2-3; D is perhaps TRBD2 (5 bases). V lost 6 bases and J 3 bases, leaving 19 bases between the germline ends. This CDR3 region has 16 residues. Germline lookup yields CDR1 SNHLY and CDR2 FYNNEI. DNA of the CDR3: TGTGCCAGCAGCCGAGGGCTACCCACGGAGACAGATACGCAGTATTTT. Protein product: CASSRGLPTETDTQYF.

This sequence joins TRBV7-8 and TRBJ1-1, with unresolved D. Trimming cost V 5 bases and J 1 base, with 8 bases left between them. This CDR3 has 13 residues. The V gene's germline CDR1 is SGHVS and CDR2 FQNEAQ. Here the CDR3 DNA reads TGTGCCAGCAGCCATGGAGGGAACACTGAAGCTTTCTTT. It codes for CASSHGGNTEAFF. The variable domain in full, completed from reference TRBV7-8 and TRBJ1-1, reads GAGVSQSPRYKVAKRGQDVALRCDPISGHVSLFWYQQALGQGPEFLTYFQNEAQLDKSGLPSDRFFAERPEGSVSTLKIQRTQQEDSAVYLCASSHGGNTEAFFGQGTRLTVV.

This chain connects TRBV2 to TRBJ1-6; TRBD1 aligns across 9 bases. Germline loops: CDR1 SNHLY, CDR2 FYNNEI. Trimming cost V 6 bases and J 8 bases; bases outside gene matches: 5. The CDR3 is 14 amino acids. The CDR3 reads CASSGGQGDSPLHF. For the CDR3, the DNA is TGTGCCAGCAGCGGGGGACAGGGTGATTCACCCCTCCACTTT.

The sample holds a few counts of this clone. This sequence joins TRBV5-1 and TRBJ1-2, with 9 bases matching TRBD1. The CDR3 length is 16 residues. Germline V gene data show CDR1 as SGHRS and CDR2 as YFSETQ. Germline trimming cut 3 bases from V and 4 bases from J; bases unmatched to any gene: 10. CDR3 sequence reads: CASSSLTGGPIYGYTF. In nucleotides, the CDR3 is TGCGCCAGCAGCTCCCTAACAGGGGGCCCTATCTATGGCTACACCTTC.

This chain joins TRBV28 and TRBJ1-6, with 7 bases lining up with TRBD1. V lost 1 base to trimming and J lost 10 bases; unmatched junction nucleotides: 16. CDR1 is MDHEN, CDR2 SYDVKM, per germline. The CDR3 extends over 18 amino acids. The DNA of the CDR3 is TGTGCCAGCAGTTTATCCCGTAGGGGGCGGTGGTTAAGGTCACCCCTCCACTTT. Protein product: CASSLSRRGRWLRSPLHF.

The chain recombines TRBV29-1 with TRBJ2-4; D uncertain. This CDR3 region has 11 residues. Germline V gene sequence: CDR1 SQVTM, CDR2 ANQGSEA. Trimming removed 5 bases from V and 0 bases from J, with 2 bases in between. The CDR3 sequence: CSVQAKNIQYF. The CDR3 DNA is TGCAGCGTTCAAGCCAAAAACATTCAGTACTTC.

The V gene is TRBV12-5, the J gene TRBJ2-7, with 10 bases matching TRBD1. Germline assignment: CDR1 LGHNT and CDR2 FRNRAP. This CDR3 spans 15 amino acids. Losses at the gene ends were 4 bases for V and 7 bases for J; bases not matched to a gene: 10. CDR3 in DNA: TGTGCTAGTGGTTACCGGACAGGGGGAACGGGAGAGCAGTACTTC. This encodes CASGYRTGGTGEQYF.

This rearrangement joins TRBV11-3 to TRBJ2-2; unclear D gene. This CDR3 spans 13 amino acids. Germline CDR1 reads SGHNT; CDR2 reads YENEEA. V was shortened by 3 bases and J by 7 bases, with 9 bases between the two germline ends. Here the CDR3 reads CASSFDLSGELFF. In nucleotides, the CDR3 is TGTGCCAGCAGCTTTGATCTGAGCGGGGAGCTGTTTTTT. The whole variable domain, remainder taken from reference TRBV11-3 and TRBJ2-2, is EAGVVQSPRYKIIEKKQPVAFWCNPISGHNTLYWYLQNLGQGPELLIRYENEEAVDDSQLPKDRFSAERLKGVDSTLKIQPAELGDSAVYLCASSFDLSGELFFGEGSRLTVL.

This chain connects TRBV6-5 to TRBJ1-1; 7 nucleotides line up with TRBD1. Germline V gives CDR1 MNHEY, CDR2 SVGAGI. This CDR3 is 14 amino acids long. Trimming took 6 bases from V and 4 from J; bases not matched to a gene: 8. CDR3 bases: TGTGCCAGCAGGCCCGACAGGGTTGGCACTGAAGCTTTCTTT. Amino acids: CASRPDRVGTEAFF.